Following are 26 T cell receptor beta chains from one sample sequenced in a study of cytomegalovirus exposure and HLA in healthy donors. PCR primers comprised 60 Vbeta and 13 Jbeta primers. TCRdb keeps only in-frame clones here, not all; method: immunoSEQ multiplex PCR. The sample holds 130,000 or so clones; roughly 74% are singletons and the top ten take about 3.1%. The source material was PBMCs. The source is a man aged 35-49 years in good health and CMV-seronegative.

This chain's CDR3 is CASSPQGTIYF. DNA for the CDR3: TGTGCCAGCAGCCCCCAGGGCACCATATATTTT. The rearrangement uses TRBV11-3 and TRBJ1-3, with D perhaps TRBD1 (5 bases). V was cut by 5 bases and J by 9 bases, with 8 bases left in between. The CDR3 spans 11 residues. The V gene's germline CDR1 is SGHNT and CDR2 YENEEA.

This clone was counted once. The CDR3 bases are TGTGCCAGCAGCTTAACGGGGGGACCCTACAATGAGCAGTTCTTC. Its translation: CASSLTGGPYNEQFF. V gene TRBV7-7 combines with J gene TRBJ2-1; 7 bases match TRBD2. The CDR3 contains 15 residues. The V gene's germline CDR1 is SSHAT and CDR2 FNYEAQ (reference sequence). V dropped 2 bases and J dropped 2; count of bases not matched to a gene: 3.

This clone was seen a single time. This chain uses TRBV5-1 with TRBJ1-4; D call uncertain. V dropped 1 base and J dropped 5 bases, with 6 bases sitting between them. The CDR3 length is 13 residues. Germline loops: CDR1 SGHRS, CDR2 YFSETQ. The CDR3 DNA reads as TGCGCCAGCAGCTTGAGCGGAAATGAAAAACTGTTTTTT. Encoded protein: CASSLSGNEKLFF.

This clone was seen a handful of times. This sequence joins TRBV6-1 and TRBJ1-2; TRBD1 might be the D (5 bases). Germline assignment: CDR1 MNHNS and CDR2 SASEGT. This CDR3 has 12 residues. V was trimmed by 2 bases and J by 14 bases, leaving 15 bases between them. The CDR3 is CASSEFDRLHTF. DNA for the CDR3: TGTGCCAGCAGTGAATTCGACAGACTCCATACCTTC.

This chain uses TRBV5-1 with TRBJ2-3, with 8 bases that match TRBD2. Germline V gene data show CDR1 as SGHRS and CDR2 as YFSETQ. This CDR3 has 17 residues. After removal of 4 bases from V and 4 bases from J, the junction contained 14 bases not matched to a gene. Here the CDR3 reads CASSPAGVGRNSDTQYF. DNA of the CDR3: TGCGCCAGCAGCCCAGCGGGGGTGGGCAGGAATTCAGATACGCAGTATTTT.

The V and J genes are TRBV27 and TRBJ1-1, with D hard to call. The CDR3 loop spans 21 amino acids. Germline V gene sequence: CDR1 MNHEY, CDR2 SMNVEV (reference sequence). Trimming left V 5 bases short and J 0 bases short, with 31 bases between. The chain's CDR3 is CASSPLGLLQFRMFLNTEAFF. CDR3 nucleotides: TGTGCCAGCAGTCCGCTAGGACTCCTACAGTTTAGAATGTTCCTGAACACTGAAGCTTTCTTT.

This clone is a singleton in its sample. The V and J genes are TRBV14 and TRBJ2-7, with a weak D call TRBD2 (6 bases). CDR3 length: 15 residues. Trimming stripped 7 bases from V and 0 bases from J, with 16 bases between. Germline-derived CDR1 and CDR2 are SGHDN and FVKESK. The CDR3 sequence is CASTRFPGVSYEQYF. CDR3 coding DNA: TGTGCCAGCACCAGATTTCCGGGAGTCTCCTACGAGCAGTACTTC.

The V gene is TRBV29-1, the J gene TRBJ1-1; weak D call: TRBD1 (5 bases). The CDR3 consists of 14 residues. The V gene's germline CDR1 is SQVTM and CDR2 ANQGSEA. Between the trimmed V and J ends, which lost 3 bases and 4 bases, there was a span of 15 bases. The CDR3: CSVDRGARGTEAFF. The CDR3 DNA follows: TGCAGCGTTGACCGCGGGGCGCGCGGCACTGAAGCTTTCTTT.

This clone came up a few times. CDR3 bases: TGTGCCAGCAGTTACGGGATTAGAGGGACTGAAGCTTTCTTT. Its protein is CASSYGIRGTEAFF. The chain couples TRBV6-5 to TRBJ1-1, with D hard to call. Between the trimmed V and J ends, which lost 2 bases and 5 bases, there was a span of 12 bases. The germline gives CDR1 MNHEY, CDR2 SVGAGI. CDR3 length: 14 residues.

The genes are TRBV5-1 and TRBJ2-2; D is possibly TRBD2 (7 bases). The germline V and J ends were trimmed by 4 bases and 0 bases, with 10 bases remaining between them. The germline V gene has CDR1 SGHRS and CDR2 YFSETQ. CDR3 length equals 15 residues. CDR3 region: CASSPRGPNTGELFF. The CDR3 nucleotides are TGCGCCAGCAGCCCGCGGGGGCCGAACACCGGGGAGCTGTTTTTT.

This clone was detected once. The chain joins TRBV10-1 to TRBJ2-5; TRBD1 matches 10 bases. The J segment lost 2 bases and the V segment lost 3 bases, leaving 6 bases of the junction unmatched. Germline V lookup: CDR1 WNHNN, CDR2 SYGVQD (reference sequence). The CDR3 totals 16 residues. The chain's CDR3 is CASSECPGQGQETQYF. The DNA for the CDR3 is TGCGCCAGCAGTGAATGCCCGGGACAGGGGCAAGAGACCCAGTACTTC.

The V call is TRBV6-1, the J call TRBJ1-2; D remains ambiguous. This CDR3 is built from 17 residues. V dropped 0 bases and J dropped 2 bases, with 16 bases sitting between them. Germline values: CDR1 MNHNS, CDR2 SASEGT. The DNA of the CDR3 is TGTGCCAGCAGTGAAGCGCCCCTGAGTTCAGGCAACTATGGCTACACCTTC. It translates to CASSEAPLSSGNYGYTF.

This chain joins TRBV11-2 and TRBJ2-5; 7 nucleotides agree with TRBD2. The V segment lost 5 bases and the J segment 2 bases; nucleotides outside the gene matches: 8. This CDR3 comprises 15 residues. CDR1 and CDR2 (germline): SGHAT, FQNNGV. CDR3 residues: CASSPGRARQETQYF. The CDR3 nucleotides read TGTGCCAGCAGCCCGGGGAGGGCTCGTCAAGAGACCCAGTACTTC.

Of note for this clone: A read error may produce the germline difference seen at one junction end. The rearrangement links TRBV7-9 to TRBJ2-3; D possibly corresponds to TRBD2 (6 bases). From germline, CDR1 is SEHNR and CDR2 FQNEAQ (reference sequence). The CDR3 runs 14 residues. CDR3 sequence reads: CSSTPEAGRDTQYF. The DNA of the CDR3 is TGTTCCAGCACCCCGGAGGCGGGGAGAGATACGCAGTATTTT.

The gene calls are TRBV4-1 and TRBJ2-3; weak D call: TRBD1 (6 bases). The CDR3 length is 15 residues. The germline V and J ends were trimmed by 4 bases and 2 bases, with 13 bases remaining between them. Per germline, CDR1 MGHRA and CDR2 YSYEKL. The CDR3 nucleotides are TGCGCCAGCAGCCCCAGGACAGAATTCACAGATACGCAGTATTTT. Translating gives CASSPRTEFTDTQYF.

The chain is built from TRBV6-5 and TRBJ1-2, with 9 bases lining up with TRBD1. Trimming removed 4 bases from V and 6 bases from J; junction bases left unmatched: 12. This CDR3 comprises 16 residues. The germline V gene encodes CDR1 MNHEY and CDR2 SVGAGI. The CDR3 loop reads CASSFLTGTGFDGYTF. CDR3 nucleotide sequence: TGTGCCAGCAGTTTTTTAACCGGGACAGGGTTTGATGGCTACACCTTC.

This clone was found a few times. V and J are TRBV5-1 and TRBJ1-4, with D hard to call. CDR1 is SGHRS and CDR2 is YFSETQ in the germline V gene. The CDR3 runs to 14 residues. With 0 bases removed from V and 5 bases from J, the gap between germline ends came to 8 bases. For the CDR3, the DNA is TGCGCCAGCAGCTTGGGGGCGCTGAATGAAAAACTGTTTTTT. This sequence encodes CASSLGALNEKLFF.

This chain joins TRBV6-5 and TRBJ2-1; possible D gene TRBD1, 6 bases. The V gene lost 6 bases and the J gene lost 12 bases, with 15 bases spanning the gap. The CDR3 extends over 12 amino acids. Germline V gene data show CDR1 as MNHEY and CDR2 as SVGAGI. The CDR3 nucleotides are TGTGCCAGCAGCCGGGACAACGGAGCGCAGTTCTTC. Residues: CASSRDNGAQFF.

The chain recombines TRBV18 with TRBJ1-3; a possible D gene is TRBD1 (6 bases). V lost 2 bases, J lost 2 bases, and 10 bases lay in between. The CDR3 extends over 15 amino acids. Germline V gene data show CDR1 as KGHSH and CDR2 as LQKENI. CDR3 in DNA: TGTGCCAGCTCACCAAGCCAGGGGACTGGAAACACCATATATTTT. As protein: CASSPSQGTGNTIYF.

The chain is built from TRBV4-3 and TRBJ1-1; the D gene is possibly TRBD1 (5 bases). Per germline, CDR1 LGHNA and CDR2 YSLEER. The CDR3 runs to 13 residues. V lost 0 bases and J lost 11, with 13 bases in between. The CDR3 is CASSQDRGRAAFF. In DNA form, the CDR3 reads TGCGCCAGCAGCCAAGATCGAGGCAGGGCGGCTTTCTTT.

This clone was counted a few times. The V call is TRBV10-3, the J call TRBJ1-2; possibly TRBD1 for D (5 bases). V was trimmed by 0 bases and J by 4 bases, leaving 9 bases between them. This CDR3 region has 14 residues. Germline V CDR1 and CDR2: ENHRY, SYGVKD. CDR3 amino acids: CAISESGGTYGYTF. The CDR3 region has the DNA TGTGCCATCAGTGAGTCGGGGGGTACCTATGGCTACACCTTC.

This clone was counted ten times or more. The chain combines TRBV4-1 with TRBJ2-6, with 7 bases fitting TRBD1. The V gene's germline CDR1 is MGHRA and CDR2 YSYEKL. The CDR3 spans 17 residues. Losses at the gene ends were 5 bases for V and 0 bases for J; bases not matched to a gene: 7. CDR3 amino acids: CASSDYRGPSGANVLTF. The CDR3, as DNA: TGCGCCAGCAGCGACTACAGGGGACCCTCTGGGGCCAACGTCCTGACTTTC.

This clone is a singleton in its sample. One junction end does not reproduce the germline sequence, and a read error may be involved. The V call is TRBV28, the J call TRBJ2-1, with TRBD2 as a possible D gene (7 bases). The CDR3 is 17 amino acids. Per the germline V gene, CDR1 is MDHEN and CDR2 is SYDVKM. In DNA, the CDR3 is TGTGCCAGCACCTGGCTCGGTAGGGGGGGCTCCGACAATGAGCAGTTCTTC. The encoded protein is CASTWLGRGGSDNEQFF.

V usage is TRBV28 and J usage is TRBJ1-3; the D is unclear. The CDR3 covers 13 residues. V lost 2 bases and J 2 bases, leaving 4 bases between the germline ends. CDR1 is MDHEN, CDR2 SYDVKM, per germline. The CDR3 is CASSLTTGNTIYF. CDR3 DNA: TGTGCCAGCAGTTTAACTACTGGAAACACCATATATTTT.

The J gene is TRBJ2-5, the V gene TRBV7-9, with 9 bases that match TRBD1. V lost 0 bases and J lost 4; bases outside the gene matches: 12. The germline gives CDR1 SEHNR, CDR2 FQNEAQ (reference sequence). CDR3 length: 18 amino acids. The CDR3 DNA sequence: TGTGCCAGCAGCTTAGCTCGGGACAGGGACGCTCGTAGAGAGACCCAGTACTTC. It codes for CASSLARDRDARRETQYF.

This clone was observed a few times. V usage is TRBV6-1 and J usage is TRBJ2-7; a weak D match, TRBD1 (6 bases). The length of the CDR3 is 13 residues. Per the germline V gene, CDR1 is MNHNS and CDR2 is SASEGT. V shed 8 bases and J shed 1 base, with 12 bases lying between them. Written as DNA, the CDR3 is TGTGCCAGCGGAAGGACAGAGTCCTACGAGCAGTACTTC. Translation: CASGRTESYEQYF.